Described below is a single T cell receptor (beta chain) sequence and its context. Using immunoSEQ multiplex PCR, the repertoire was profiled, and TCRdb retains in-frame clones only, with some absent. The data hold 70,000 to 100,000 clones, with roughly four fifths observed a single time. The CDR3 sequence is 15 residues long. Looked up from germline, CDR1 is KGHSH and CDR2 is LQKENI. Trimming took off 0 bases at V and 5 bases at J, with 13 bases between the two ends. These data are taken from a study of blood T cell repertoires in COVID-19. Sequenced material: peripheral blood. The receptor comes from a man in his fifties or sixties with active or convalescent COVID-19. V is TRBV18 and J is TRBJ2-5; TRBD1 is a possible D gene (5 bases). The CDR3 loop reads CASSPPTVPEETQYF. The DNA of the CDR3 is TGTGCCAGCTCACCACCGACAGTTCCTGAGGAGACCCAGTACTTC.